This TCR beta chain was identified in a study of CD8 T cells in Susac syndrome. This CDR3 has 15 residues. Germline V gives CDR1 MDHEN, CDR2 SYDVKM. V was pared by 1 base and J by 4 bases, with 13 bases between. An input of roughly 0.45 to 1 ug of RNA was subjected to reverse transcription using random hexamers. Amplification of TCR beta CDR3 by immunoSEQ multiplex PCR spanned 54 Vbeta and 13 Jbeta. One entry per CDR3 protein, called by TCRdb with MiXCR from the immunoSEQ multiplex PCR reads. This sample has 150,000 to 180,000 distinct CDR3 sequences, with 90% to 95% found just once. Patients with stable or active relapsing-remitting disease, all of them treatment-naive, made up the multiple sclerosis controls. TEMRA cells were enriched by FACS, and CD4+ and CD8+ T cells were negatively isolated.

The sequenced material came from CD8+ T cells from PBMCs. The sequence derives from a human donor with multiple sclerosis. V is TRBV28 and J is TRBJ1-2; D ambiguous. The CDR3 sequence: CASSLSLSGGYGYTF. The CDR3, as DNA: TGTGCCAGCAGTTTATCCCTCAGCGGAGGCTATGGCTACACCTTC.